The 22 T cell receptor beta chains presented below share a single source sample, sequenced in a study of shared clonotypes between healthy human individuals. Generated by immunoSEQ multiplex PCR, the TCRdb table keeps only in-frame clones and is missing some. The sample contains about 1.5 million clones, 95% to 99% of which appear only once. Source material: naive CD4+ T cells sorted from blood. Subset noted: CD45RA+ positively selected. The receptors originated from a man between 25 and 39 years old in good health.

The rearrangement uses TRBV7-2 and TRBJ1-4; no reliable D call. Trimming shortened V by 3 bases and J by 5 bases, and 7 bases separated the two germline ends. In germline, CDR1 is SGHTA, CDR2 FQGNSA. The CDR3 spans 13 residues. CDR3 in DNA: TGTGCCAGCAGCTTCTCACGGAATGAAAAACTGTTTTTT. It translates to CASSFSRNEKLFF.

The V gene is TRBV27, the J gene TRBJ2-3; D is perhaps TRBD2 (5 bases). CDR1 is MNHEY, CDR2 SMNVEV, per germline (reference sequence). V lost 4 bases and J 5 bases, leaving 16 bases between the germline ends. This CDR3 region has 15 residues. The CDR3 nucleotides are TGTGCCAGCAGTTCGACCGGGCGTGAGGGAGATACGCAGTATTTT. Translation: CASSSTGREGDTQYF.

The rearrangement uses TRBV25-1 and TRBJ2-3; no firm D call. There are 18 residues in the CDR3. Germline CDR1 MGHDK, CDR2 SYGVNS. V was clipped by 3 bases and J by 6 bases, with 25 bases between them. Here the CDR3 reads CASSDRLSTPENLDTQYF. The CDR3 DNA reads TGTGCCAGCAGTGACCGACTGAGCACACCCGAAAATTTGGATACGCAGTATTTT.

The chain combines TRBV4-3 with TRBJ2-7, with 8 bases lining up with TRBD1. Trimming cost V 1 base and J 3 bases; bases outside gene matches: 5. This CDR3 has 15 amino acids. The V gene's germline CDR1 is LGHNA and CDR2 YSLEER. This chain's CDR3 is CASSQGTGRLYEQYF. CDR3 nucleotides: TGCGCCAGCAGCCAAGGGACAGGGAGACTCTACGAGCAGTACTTC.

The chain's CDR3 is CASSFSGRAADTQYF. DNA of the CDR3: TGTGCCAGCAGTTTTAGCGGGAGGGCCGCAGATACGCAGTATTTT. The genes are TRBV6-5 and TRBJ2-3; TRBD2 matches at 11 bases. The CDR3 length is 15 residues. Germline V gives CDR1 MNHEY, CDR2 SVGAGI. Trimming removed 4 bases from V and 4 bases from J; junction bases left unmatched: 4.

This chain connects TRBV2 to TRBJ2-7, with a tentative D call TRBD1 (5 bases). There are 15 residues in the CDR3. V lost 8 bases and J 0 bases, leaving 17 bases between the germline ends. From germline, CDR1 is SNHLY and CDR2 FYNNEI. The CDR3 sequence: CASHLRQLSSYEQYF. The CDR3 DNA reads TGTGCCAGCCATCTCAGACAGTTGAGCTCCTACGAGCAGTACTTC.

The CDR3 DNA reads as TGCGCCAGCAGTCTTTCAGGGGCCCCCTCTGGGGCCAACGTCCTGACTTTC. This sequence encodes CASSLSGAPSGANVLTF. The rearrangement uses TRBV10-2 and TRBJ2-6; maybe TRBD1 (6 bases). The CDR3 contains 17 residues. CDR1 is WSHSY, CDR2 SAAADI, per germline. Deletions cut 5 bases from V and 0 bases from J, with 14 bases between.

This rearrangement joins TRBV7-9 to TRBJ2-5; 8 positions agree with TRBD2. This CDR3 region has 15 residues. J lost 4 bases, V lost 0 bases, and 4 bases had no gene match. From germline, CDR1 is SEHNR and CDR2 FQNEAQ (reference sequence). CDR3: CASSLATLAGETQYF. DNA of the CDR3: TGTGCCAGCAGCTTAGCCACCCTAGCGGGAGAGACCCAGTACTTC.

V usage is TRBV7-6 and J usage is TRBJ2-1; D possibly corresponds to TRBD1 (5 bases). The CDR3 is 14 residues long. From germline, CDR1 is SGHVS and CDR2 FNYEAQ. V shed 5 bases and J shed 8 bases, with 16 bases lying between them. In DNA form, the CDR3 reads TGTGCCAGCAGCCACGTTAGGGGTGGCGATGAGCAGTTCTTC. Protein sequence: CASSHVRGGDEQFF.

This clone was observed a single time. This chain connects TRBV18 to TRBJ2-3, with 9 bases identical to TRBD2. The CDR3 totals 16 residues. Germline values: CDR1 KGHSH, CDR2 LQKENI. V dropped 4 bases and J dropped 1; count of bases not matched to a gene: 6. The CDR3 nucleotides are TGTGCCAGCTCACGCTTGACTAGCGGCGGCACAGATACGCAGTATTTT. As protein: CASSRLTSGGTDTQYF.

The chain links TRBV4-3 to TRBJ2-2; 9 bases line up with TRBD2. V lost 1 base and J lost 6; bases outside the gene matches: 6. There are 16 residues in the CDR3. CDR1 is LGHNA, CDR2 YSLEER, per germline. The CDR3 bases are TGCGCCAGCAGCCAAGGTAGCGGGAGAATTTCCGGGGAGCTGTTTTTT. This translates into CASSQGSGRISGELFF.

In DNA form, the CDR3 reads TGTGCCAGCGGTGTGTCAGGGAACACTGAAGCTTTCTTT. This gives the protein CASGVSGNTEAFF. The V gene is TRBV2, the J gene TRBJ1-1; D gene unclear. CDR1 is SNHLY, CDR2 FYNNEI, per germline. The length of the CDR3 is 13 residues. The ends were cut back, 8 bases at V and 1 base at J, with 11 bases in the middle.

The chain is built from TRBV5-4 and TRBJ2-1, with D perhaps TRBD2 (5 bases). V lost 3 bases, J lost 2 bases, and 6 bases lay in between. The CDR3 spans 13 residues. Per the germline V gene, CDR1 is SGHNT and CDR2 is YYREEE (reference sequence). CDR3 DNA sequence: TGTGCCAGCAGCTCCGGGGCCTACAATGAGCAGTTCTTC. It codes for CASSSGAYNEQFF.

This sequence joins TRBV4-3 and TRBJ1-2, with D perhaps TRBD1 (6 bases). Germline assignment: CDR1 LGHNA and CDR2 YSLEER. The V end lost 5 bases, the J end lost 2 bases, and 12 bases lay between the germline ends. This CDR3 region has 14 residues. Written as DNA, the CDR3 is TGCGCCAGCAGCACAGCCGGACAGAACTATGGCTACACCTTC. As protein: CASSTAGQNYGYTF.

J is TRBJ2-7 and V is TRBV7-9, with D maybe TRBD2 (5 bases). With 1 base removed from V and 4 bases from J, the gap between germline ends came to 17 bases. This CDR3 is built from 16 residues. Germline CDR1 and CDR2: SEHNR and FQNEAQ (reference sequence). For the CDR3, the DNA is TGTGCCAGCAGCTTAGTGGTGGGAGTAACATCTTACGAGCAGTACTTC. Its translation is CASSLVVGVTSYEQYF.

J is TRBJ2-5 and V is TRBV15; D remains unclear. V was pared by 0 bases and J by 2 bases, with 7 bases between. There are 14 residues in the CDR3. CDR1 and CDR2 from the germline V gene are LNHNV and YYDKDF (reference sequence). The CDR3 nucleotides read TGTGCCACCAGCAGAGAAGGGCTTCAAGAGACCCAGTACTTC. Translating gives CATSREGLQETQYF.

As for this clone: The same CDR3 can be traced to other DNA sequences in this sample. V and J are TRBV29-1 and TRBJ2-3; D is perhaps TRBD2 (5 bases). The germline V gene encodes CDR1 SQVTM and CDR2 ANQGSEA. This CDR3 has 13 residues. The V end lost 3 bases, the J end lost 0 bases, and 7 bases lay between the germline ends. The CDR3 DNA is TGCAGCGTTGATCCGGGAAGCACAGATACGCAGTATTTT. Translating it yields CSVDPGSTDTQYF.

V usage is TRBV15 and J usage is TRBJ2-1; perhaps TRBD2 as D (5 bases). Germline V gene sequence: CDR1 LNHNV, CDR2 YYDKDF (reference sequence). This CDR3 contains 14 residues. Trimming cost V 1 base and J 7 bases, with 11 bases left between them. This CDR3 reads CATSRGRSGNEQFF. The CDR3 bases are TGTGCCACCAGCAGAGGGCGATCGGGGAATGAGCAGTTCTTC. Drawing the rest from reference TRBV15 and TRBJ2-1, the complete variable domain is DAMVIQNPRYQVTQFGKPVTLSCSQTLNHNVMYWYQQKSSQAPKLLFHYYDKDFNNEADTPDNFQSRRPNTSFCFLDIRSPGLGDTAMYLCATSRGRSGNEQFFGPGTRLTVL.

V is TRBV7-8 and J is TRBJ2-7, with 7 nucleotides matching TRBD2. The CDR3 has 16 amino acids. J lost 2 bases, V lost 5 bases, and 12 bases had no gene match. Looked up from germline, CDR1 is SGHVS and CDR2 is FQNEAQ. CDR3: CASSNMAAGVTYEQYF. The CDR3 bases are TGTGCCAGCAGCAACATGGCGGCGGGAGTTACCTACGAGCAGTACTTC.

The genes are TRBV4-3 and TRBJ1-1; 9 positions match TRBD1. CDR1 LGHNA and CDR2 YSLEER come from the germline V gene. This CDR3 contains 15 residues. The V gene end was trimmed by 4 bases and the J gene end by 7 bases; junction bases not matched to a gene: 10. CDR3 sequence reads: CASSRRTGVFHEAFF. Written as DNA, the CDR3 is TGCGCCAGCAGCCGCAGGACAGGGGTCTTCCATGAAGCTTTCTTT.

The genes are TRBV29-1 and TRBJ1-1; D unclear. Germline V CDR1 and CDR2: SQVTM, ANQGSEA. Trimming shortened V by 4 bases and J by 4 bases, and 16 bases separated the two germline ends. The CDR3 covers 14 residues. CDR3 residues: CSVVEGPVGTEAFF. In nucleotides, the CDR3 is TGCAGCGTTGTGGAAGGCCCGGTCGGCACTGAAGCTTTCTTT.

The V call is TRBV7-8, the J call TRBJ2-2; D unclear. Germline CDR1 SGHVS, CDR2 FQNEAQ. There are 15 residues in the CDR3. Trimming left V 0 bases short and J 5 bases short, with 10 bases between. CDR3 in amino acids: CASSLAGRSTGELFF. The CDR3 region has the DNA TGTGCCAGCAGCTTAGCTGGAAGGTCGACCGGGGAGCTGTTTTTT.